Reported below is one T cell receptor (beta chain). No cognate antigen has been identified for it. Per-nucleotide qualities are absent, and no much larger clonotype sits a single base away. This sample is drawn from a study of cytomegalovirus exposure and HLA in healthy donors (dated by TCRdb to the late 2010s). For the study in its entirety: According to an earlier analysis of around 600 of the donors, about 170 million T cells yielded roughly 110 million unique TCR beta sequences and about 300 Gb of sequence data. An early release covering some 640 HLA-typed donors comprised about 300 gigabases of sequencing data and some 79 million unique TCR sequences. The genetic ancestry cluster associated with self-reported Caucasian donors included roughly four fifths of the roughly 410 genotyped donors. The aim of the study was to test whether cataloging public T cell receptors could identify signatures of past pathogen exposure. Using immunosequencing, the study profiled T cell repertoires from about 650 subjects and related those repertoires to cytomegalovirus serostatus. In addition to the first cohort of 666 subjects, a separate validation cohort of 120 different subjects was used. The study combined high-throughput TCR immunosequencing, statistical association of individual TCRs with disease status, and machine learning to predict cytomegalovirus infection status. To study patterns of TCR occurrence, a later analysis re-analyzed previously published TCR beta repertoires from hundreds of donors and added high-resolution HLA genotyping. The later analysis used no new phenotypic data to find candidate immune exposures, relying instead on TCR beta sequences and their occurrence across donors. An earlier analysis of around 580 of the donors used high-throughput TCR beta sequencing to judge whether each TCR beta V gene segment behaved as functional or pseudogenic. Donor age, sex, ethnicity and CMV serostatus were compiled together with the repertoire data. In a later genetic analysis, genome-wide SNP genotypes for about 55% of the roughly 700 donors were used, and that subset was treated as a discovery cohort. All discovery cohort repertoires had been generated on a single sequencing platform. Class I and class II HLA loci were covered by the typing at four-digit resolution. Typing coverage differed by locus: A, B, C, DRB1 and DQB1 were typed in roughly 629-630 donors, DQA1 in roughly 500, DPA1 in 600 to 610, and DPB1 in roughly 470. Roughly 5 DR-DQ haplotypes were handled as single units for association and clustering, since linkage in the cohort was strong. Among some 410 genotyped donors of the cohort, an average of roughly 240,000 unique TCR beta nucleotide sequences were sequenced per donor, about a sixth of them non-productive. Paper-wide results and their limitations: The earlier analysis of 587 of the donors excluded about 16 rarely observed V segments, including chromosome 9 orphons, because counts were too low. According to a later analysis, most CMV-associated TCR beta chains appeared to be HLA-restricted, and the HLA associations seemed to be driven largely by CMV exposure. CMV serostatus was the only immune exposure information available for the cohort. A group of highly shared sequence variants was considered likely to be a technical artifact of the sequencing pipeline. In both the original and validation cohorts, the classifier was reported to diagnose cytomegalovirus status with high specificity and sensitivity. Because HLA typing was unavailable for some donors at each locus, only the typed subset was used in association tests. In a later genetic analysis, a missense DCLRE1C variant was associated with V-gene and J-gene trimming of TCR beta chains, and the association was replicated in an independent cohort. When HLA alleles, especially DR and DQ, strongly co-occurred, attributing TCR associations to individual alleles was difficult. A further reported finding was that TCR beta sequences accurately predicted the HLA-A and HLA-B alleles for most subjects in the first cohort. Roughly uniform sequencing depth across donors was assumed in presence/absence analyses, although this assumption may not hold. In a later analysis, 16,951 TCR beta sequences were associated with specific HLA alleles at a false discovery rate of 0.05. According to a later analysis, TCR association rates differed among HLA loci, with DRB1 alleles showing the most associated TCRs and HLA-C alleles showing the fewest. A later analysis found that HLA-associated TCR beta chains were more clonally expanded and had lower generation probabilities than equally common non-associated chains. Most TCR sequences were seen in very few donors, while some public TCRs were found in many individuals. Only TCR beta chains were sequenced in this cohort, and the absence of alpha or paired-chain data limited detectable features. In an earlier analysis of some 640 of the donors, most TCR beta V segments were observed in productive rearrangements about 90% or about 30% of the time, broadly matching IMGT annotations. A total of fewer than 200 TCR beta chains were listed by the study as associated with cytomegalovirus. Compared with the 666-donor mean, donors in an Asian-associated ancestry cluster had fewer N-insertions in productive TCRs, according to a later genetic analysis. Correlated functional status among segregating V segments might reflect linkage disequilibrium, but an unknown experimental factor could not be ruled out. The authors suggested that the approach could potentially be extended to other disease states and immunological phenotypes. Three of the identified cytomegalovirus-associated TCR beta chains were confirmed in vitro to be specific for cytomegalovirus antigens. According to a later analysis, parvovirus B19, influenza, CMV and Epstein-Barr virus appeared linked to several top co-occurrence clusters.

Library method: the immunoSEQ multiplex PCR assay. For the multiplex PCR, a mixture combining 60 forward primers for TCR Vbeta segments and 13 reverse primers for TCR Jbeta segments was used. The CDR3 region of rearranged TCR beta genes was amplified from genomic DNA with a multiplex PCR assay. Amplified TCR beta libraries were sequenced as 87-base-pair reads on the Illumina HiSeq System. The authors processed their data as follows. In a later analysis, tens of millions of unique TCR beta chains were counted across the approximately 670 repertoires, and some 10 million of these chains were shared by at least two donors. Raw reads were error-corrected and collapsed into unique sequences with a nearest-neighbor algorithm that merged closely related sequences to remove PCR and sequencing errors. V, D and J gene segments were assigned by aligning CDR3 sequences to IMGT reference sequences. Each retained sequence needed at least a six-nucleotide match to both a V gene segment and a J gene segment. A rearrangement counted as productive if the CDR3 had no stop codons and remained in frame with V and J, and every other rearrangement counted as non-productive. CDR3 was defined according to IMGT convention as the region running from the second conserved V-encoded cysteine to the conserved J-encoded phenylalanine. The earlier analysis of about 500 of the donors excluded sequences that lacked an unambiguous match to a single V gene segment. An earlier analysis of approximately 590 of the donors classified V segments as functional when productive rearrangements were above 56.7% and as segregating when the standard deviation between donors was above 5%. A statistical classification framework was developed to diagnose cytomegalovirus status using the catalog of TCR beta chain sequences. V and J gene assignment, in a later analysis, came from comparing TCR nucleotide sequences with IMGT/GENE-DB human TR gene sequences. The TCRdist pipeline was used in a later analysis to assign CDR3 sequences and most-parsimonious VDJ recombination scenarios. A later analysis defined each TCR beta chain by its CDR3 amino acid sequence plus V-gene family, and excluded reads lacking a unique V-gene family. A later analysis removed roughly 590 highly shared, low-generation-probability nucleotide sequences to deal with suspected cross-contamination and a sequencing artifact. In a later analysis, a clonal expansion index was calculated for each public chain from normalized within-repertoire ranks of inferred template counts. In a later analysis, generation probabilities were computed using a VDJ recombination model fitted to out-of-frame rearrangements, and the results were checked against IGoR. Hypergeometric tests were used in a later analysis to score TCR-TCR, TCR-HLA and TCR-CMV co-occurrence, with a repertoire-size bias correction applied to the TCR pairs. To estimate false discovery rates, a later analysis permuted the HLA or CMV assignments 20 times. In a later analysis, co-occurring TCRs were grouped using DBSCAN, and TCRdist sequence similarity was added for clustering within HLA-allele-positive subsets. Repertoires with fewer than 30,000 or more than 120,000 public chains were left out of co-occurrence clustering, as were five repertoires with anomalous nucleotide sharing. TCRdb's version of the immuneACCESS table is confined to in-frame rearrangements and falls short of the full clone set. An unresolved V gene accounts for under half of the shortfall where checked; the remainder is of unknown origin. The V and J calls and the clone size are those of that table, but D and trimming were determined from the DNA. The sample table shows around 130,000 clones, and 75% to 85% are seen once. The ten biggest clones cover about 10% of the sample.

The cohort consisted of 600 to 750 healthy bone marrow donors. At the time of sampling, every cohort member was nominally healthy, though immune exposures that went unrecorded were likely present. The donor tested CMV seropositive, placing the donor among the 250 to 300 seropositive members of the cohort. Every donor gave a peripheral blood sample, and the peripheral blood mononuclear cells from that sample were used for TCR beta sequencing. Genomic DNA was extracted from the blood cell samples with the Qiagen DNeasy Blood Extraction Kit. The TCR comes from a male donor in good health and CMV-seropositive. The sample consisted of PBMCs.

The CDR3 protein: CASSPRGHPQEGYTF. The nucleotide sequence reads TGTGCCAGCTCACCACGGGGACACCCTCAGGAAGGCTACACCTTC. The chain was built from TRBV18 and TRBJ1-2; the best D guess is TRBD1, with 6 bases matching. CDR1 and CDR2 were assigned from the germline V gene as KGHSH and LQKENI. From cysteine to phenylalanine, the CDR3 is 15 amino acids long. The entry retains the CDR3 DNA only, 45 bases that are in frame from base 1. The junction shows trimming of 1 base on V and 8 bases on J, plus 17 bases between the germline ends.